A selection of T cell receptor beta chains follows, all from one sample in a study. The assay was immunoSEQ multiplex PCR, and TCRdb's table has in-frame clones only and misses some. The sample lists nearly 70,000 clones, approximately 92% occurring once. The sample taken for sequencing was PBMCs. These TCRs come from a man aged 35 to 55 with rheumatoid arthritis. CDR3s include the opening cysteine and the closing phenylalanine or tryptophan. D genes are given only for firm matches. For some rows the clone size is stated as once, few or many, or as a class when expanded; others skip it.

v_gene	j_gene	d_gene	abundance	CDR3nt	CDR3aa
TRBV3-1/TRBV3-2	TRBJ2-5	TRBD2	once	TGTGCCAGCAGCCCCGGGACTAGCGGAGACCCGGAGACCCAGTACTTC	CASSPGTSGDPETQYF
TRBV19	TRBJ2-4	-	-	TGTGCCAGTAGTAGACCCCTCCCAAACATTCAGTACTTC	CASSRPLPNIQYF
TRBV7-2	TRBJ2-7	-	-	TGTGCCAGCAGCTTAGTCCCCGGATTCTACGAGCAGTACTTC	CASSLVPGFYEQYF
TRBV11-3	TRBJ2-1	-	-	TGTGCCAGCAGCTACTCAGGGAATGAGCAGTTCTTC	CASSYSGNEQFF
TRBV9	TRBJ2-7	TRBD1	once	TGTGCCAGCAGCCCCGGACAGGGGGCTTACGAGCAGTACTTC	CASSPGQGAYEQYF
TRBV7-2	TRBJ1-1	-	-	TGTGCCAGCAGCTTAGGAGTAAGTGGGACAGAAGCTTTCTTT	CASSLGVSGTEAFF
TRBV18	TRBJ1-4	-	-	TGTGCCAGCTCACCACGGTTAGACAGCGTTGAAAAACTGTTTTTT	CASSPRLDSVEKLFF
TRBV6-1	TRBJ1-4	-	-	TGTGCCAGCAGTGAGACCGGGGTCAATGAAAAACTGTTTTTT	CASSETGVNEKLFF
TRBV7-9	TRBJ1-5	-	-	TGTGCCAGCAGCTTAGGGAGGGAGCAGCCCCAGCATTTT	CASSLGREQPQHF
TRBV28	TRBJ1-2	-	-	TGTGCCAGCAGTGACCAGGGACTCTTCGCCTATGGCTACACCTTC	CASSDQGLFAYGYTF
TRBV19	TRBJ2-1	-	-	TGTGCCAGCACCCCAGGGAGGCGGGCCTACAATGAGCAGTTCTTC	CASTPGRRAYNEQFF
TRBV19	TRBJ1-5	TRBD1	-	TGTGCCAGTAGTCAATGGGGGACAGGGAGCAATCAGCCCCAGCATTTT	CASSQWGTGSNQPQHF
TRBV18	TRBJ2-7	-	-	TGTGCCAGCTCATCGGACACAACCTACGAGCAGTACTTC	CASSSDTTYEQYF
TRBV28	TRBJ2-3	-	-	TGTGCCAGCAGCCCCCCTACGGGCTCAGATACGCAGTATTTT	CASSPPTGSDTQYF
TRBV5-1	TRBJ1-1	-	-	TGCGCCAGCAGCCTCCAGGGATCCACTGAAGCTTTCTTT	CASSLQGSTEAFF
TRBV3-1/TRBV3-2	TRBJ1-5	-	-	TGTGCCAGCAGTCAAGGGGCAGGTCATCAGCCCCAGCATTTT	CASSQGAGHQPQHF
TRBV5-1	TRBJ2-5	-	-	TGCGCCAGCAGCTTGGAACAGGGGAGCGGGGTGACCCAGTACTTC	CASSLEQGSGVTQYF
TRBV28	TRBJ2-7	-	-	TGTGCCAGCAGCTATATGACAGTAACTCTCTACGAGCAGTACTTC	CASSYMTVTLYEQYF
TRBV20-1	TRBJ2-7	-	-	TGCAGTGCTAGTAAGAGGCGGGGCGAGCAGTACTTC	CSASKRRGEQYF
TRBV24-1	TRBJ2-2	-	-	TGTGCTACGAGTGGGGGTAGTGGCGCTAACACCGGGGAGCTGTTTTTT	CATSGGSGANTGELFF
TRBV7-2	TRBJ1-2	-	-	TGTGCCAGCATCAAACCGGGGGGCAGGGGCTACACCTTC	CASIKPGGRGYTF
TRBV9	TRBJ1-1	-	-	TGTGCCAGCACCGCCCAGGCCGTTGACACTGAAGCTTTCTTT	CASTAQAVDTEAFF
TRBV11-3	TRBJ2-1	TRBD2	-	TGTGCCAGCAGCTTCCGACTAGCGGGGTTTAATGAGCAGTTCTTC	CASSFRLAGFNEQFF
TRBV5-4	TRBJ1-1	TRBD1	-	TGTGCCAGCAGCCTAGGACAGGTTGAAGCTTTCTTT	CASSLGQVEAFF
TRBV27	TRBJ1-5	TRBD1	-	TGTGCCAGCAGTTTGAGGACAGGGAAGGGCAATCAGCCCCAGCATTTT	CASSLRTGKGNQPQHF
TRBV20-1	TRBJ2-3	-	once	TGCAGTGCTAGTGGACGGCTCCACGGGACAGATACGCAGTATTTT	CSASGRLHGTDTQYF
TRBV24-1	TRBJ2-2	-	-	TGTGCCACCAGTGATCCCAGGACTAACACCGGGGAGCTGTTTTTT	CATSDPRTNTGELFF
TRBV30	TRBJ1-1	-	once	TGTGCCTGGAGTGTACTCGTCTTCTCGGCTGAAGCTTTCTTT	CAWSVLVFSAEAFF
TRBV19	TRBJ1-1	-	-	TGTGCCAGTACCAAAGTCGGGACGGTACTTGAAGCTTTCTTT	CASTKVGTVLEAFF
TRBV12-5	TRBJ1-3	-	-	TGTGCTAGTGGTTTGGGCGGAAGAAACACCATATATTTT	CASGLGGRNTIYF
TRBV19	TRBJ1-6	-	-	TGTGCCAGTAGTGGCGACATGGGGAATTCACCCCTCCACTTT	CASSGDMGNSPLHF
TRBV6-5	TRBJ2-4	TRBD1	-	TGTGCCAGCAGACGGGACAGCGTAGCCAAAAACATTCAGTACTTC	CASRRDSVAKNIQYF
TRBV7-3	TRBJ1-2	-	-	TGTGCCAGCAGCCCCGCCAGGGGTGAGAACTATGGCTACACCTTC	CASSPARGENYGYTF
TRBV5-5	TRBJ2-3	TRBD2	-	TGTGCCAGCAGATGGACTAGCGGGAGGATCGTAGATACGCAGTATTTT	CASRWTSGRIVDTQYF
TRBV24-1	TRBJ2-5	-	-	TGTGCCACCAGTGATTTTTCTACCGAAGAGACCCAGTACTTC	CATSDFSTEETQYF
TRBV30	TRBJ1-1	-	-	TGTGCCTGGAGTCCCTCAGGAAACACTGAAGCTTTCTTT	CAWSPSGNTEAFF
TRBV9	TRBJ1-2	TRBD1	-	TGTGCCAGCAGCGTAGCATTGGACAGGGGAAACTATGGCTACACCTTC	CASSVALDRGNYGYTF
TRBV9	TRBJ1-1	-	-	TGTGCCAGCAGCGTAGATGGGATTAACACTGAAGCTTTCTTT	CASSVDGINTEAFF
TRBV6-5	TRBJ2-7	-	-	TGTGCCAGCAGTTACTATCGGGACGACGAGCAGTACTTC	CASSYYRDDEQYF
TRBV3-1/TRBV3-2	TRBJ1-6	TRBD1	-	TGTGCCAGCACCACGACAGGGGGCGAGGGCTCCTATAATTCACCCCTCCACTTT	CASTTTGGEGSYNSPLHF
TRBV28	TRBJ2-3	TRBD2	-	TGTGCCAGCAGGAACCCCGGGACTACCAGCACAGATACGCAGTATTTT	CASRNPGTTSTDTQYF
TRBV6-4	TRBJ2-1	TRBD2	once	TGTGCCAGCAGTGACTCGATGGGACTAGCCTACAATGAGCAGTTCTTC	CASSDSMGLAYNEQFF
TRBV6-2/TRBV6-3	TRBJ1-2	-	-	TGTGCCAGCAGTTATGGGACGGCCGGCTACACCTTC	CASSYGTAGYTF
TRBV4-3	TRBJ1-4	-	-	TGCGCCAGCAGCCAAGTACGGCTTGCAACTAATGAAAAACTGTTTTTT	CASSQVRLATNEKLFF